This entry lists 20 T cell receptor beta chains sequenced from one sample in a study of shared clonotypes between healthy human individuals. Here immunoSEQ multiplex PCR was the method, and the copy in TCRdb shows in-frame clones only, minus some. The sample holds hundreds of thousands of clones, roughly 73% seen once. Sequencing used memory CD4+ T cells sorted from blood. Subset reported: CD45RA-negative fraction. The receptor set was obtained from a woman aged 25 to 39 in good health.

The rearrangement links TRBV11-2 to TRBJ2-3; 8 bases align to TRBD2. The germline V gene has CDR1 SGHAT and CDR2 FQNNGV. The CDR3 is 17 amino acids. Trimming removed 5 bases from V and 4 bases from J; junction bases left unmatched: 14. The CDR3 nucleotides are TGTGCCAGCAGCCCGAGGACTAGCCGGTTGGGTGCAGATACGCAGTATTTT. Protein: CASSPRTSRLGADTQYF.

The CDR3 here is CASRLRRFGAETQYF. DNA for the CDR3: TGTGCCAGCAGACTCCGCCGATTTGGCGCGGAGACCCAGTACTTC. The chain has TRBV28 and TRBJ2-5; D uncertain. CDR3 size: 15 residues. From germline, CDR1 is MDHEN and CDR2 SYDVKM. Trimming removed 6 bases from V and 5 bases from J, with 19 bases in between.

V usage is TRBV6-1 and J usage is TRBJ1-5, with D possibly being TRBD1 (6 bases). The germline gives CDR1 MNHNS, CDR2 SASEGT. The length of the CDR3 is 14 residues. Trimming left V 6 bases short and J 4 bases short, with 13 bases between. The CDR3 is CASRYRVGNQPQHF. CDR3 bases: TGTGCCAGCAGGTACAGGGTCGGAAATCAGCCCCAGCATTTT.

The rearrangement links TRBV5-1 to TRBJ2-7; no reliable D call. V was cut by 2 bases and J by 5 bases, with 11 bases left in between. Germline V gene sequence: CDR1 SGHRS, CDR2 YFSETQ. This CDR3 is built from 13 residues. Here the CDR3 DNA reads TGCGCCAGCAGCTTCCCAGGTACGGACGAGCAGTACTTC. This codes for CASSFPGTDEQYF. Full variable domain (rest looked up from reference TRBV5-1 and TRBJ2-7): KAGVTQTPRYLIKTRGQQVTLSCSPISGHRSVSWYQQTPGQGLQFLFEYFSETQRNKGNFPGRFSGRQFSNSRSEMNVSTLELGDSALYLCASSFPGTDEQYFGPGTRLTVT.

The chain uses TRBV2 and TRBJ2-1; a possible D gene is TRBD1 (5 bases). The germline V gene encodes CDR1 SNHLY and CDR2 FYNNEI. The CDR3 length is 15 residues. Trimming left V 3 bases short and J 8 bases short, with 17 bases between. CDR3 sequence: CASSDRQAGLHEQFF. The CDR3, as DNA: TGTGCCAGCAGTGATCGCCAAGCAGGGTTGCATGAGCAGTTCTTC.

This chain joins TRBV4-1 and TRBJ1-1, with TRBD1 as a possible D gene (5 bases). The CDR3 extends over 16 amino acids. V was trimmed by 0 bases and J by 0 bases, leaving 11 bases between them. Germline CDR1 is MGHRA and CDR2 is YSYEKL. This chain's CDR3 is CASSQEGAGLNTEAFF. CDR3 bases: TGCGCCAGCAGCCAAGAAGGCGCAGGGTTGAACACTGAAGCTTTCTTT.

The V call is TRBV5-1, the J call TRBJ2-1; tentative D call: TRBD1 (5 bases). The CDR3 spans 16 residues. Per germline, CDR1 SGHRS and CDR2 YFSETQ. With 4 bases removed from V and 4 bases from J, the gap between germline ends came to 18 bases. The CDR3 protein is CASSPKDSRLYNEQFF. The CDR3 DNA reads as TGCGCCAGCAGCCCAAAAGACAGTAGGCTTTACAATGAGCAGTTCTTC.

The chain combines TRBV30 with TRBJ1-4, with a weak D call TRBD1 (5 bases). V was pared by 0 bases and J by 4 bases, with 9 bases between. The CDR3 contains 14 residues. Germline V lookup: CDR1 GTSNPN, CDR2 SVGIG (reference sequence). CDR3 nucleotide sequence: TGTGCCTGGAGTGTGGGGCGGATTAATGAAAAACTGTTTTTT. This codes for CAWSVGRINEKLFF.

The chain has TRBV5-6 and TRBJ1-5; D is undetermined. Germline loops: CDR1 SGHDT, CDR2 YYEEEE. Trimming stripped 10 bases from V and 2 bases from J, with 13 bases between. This CDR3 has 13 amino acids. The CDR3 DNA reads TGTGCCCTAGCGAACGCGGGCAATCAGCCCCAGCATTTT. This translates into CALANAGNQPQHF. Supplemented by reference TRBV5-6 and TRBJ1-5, the full variable domain reads DAGVTQSPTHLIKTRGQQVTLRCSPKSGHDTVSWYQQALGQGPQFIFQYYEEEERQRGNFPDRFSGHQFPNYSSELNVNALLLGDSALYLCALANAGNQPQHFGDGTRLSIL.

The rearrangement joins TRBV28 to TRBJ2-7; 11 bases match TRBD2. Germline loops: CDR1 MDHEN, CDR2 SYDVKM. The CDR3 runs 16 residues. V lost 6 bases and J lost 2; bases outside the gene matches: 9. In DNA, the CDR3 is TGTGCCAGCAGCCCACCCGGGACTAGCGGAACCTACGAGCAGTACTTC. Translating it yields CASSPPGTSGTYEQYF.

The chain combines TRBV19 with TRBJ1-4; D is possibly TRBD1 (6 bases). Germline lookup yields CDR1 LNHDA and CDR2 SQIVND (reference sequence). The V end lost 3 bases, the J end lost 5 bases, and 13 bases lay between the germline ends. CDR3 length: 15 amino acids. CDR3 sequence reads: CASSIGGRENEKLFF. DNA for the CDR3: TGTGCCAGTAGTATTGGGGGCAGAGAAAATGAAAAACTGTTTTTT.

Regarding this clone: Other DNA sequences in the sample encode the same CDR3. This chain links TRBV5-1 with TRBJ1-3; possible D gene TRBD1, 5 bases. The CDR3 has 14 residues. V was pared by 4 bases and J by 4 bases, with 12 bases between. Germline V gene lookup returns CDR1 SGHRS and CDR2 YFSETQ. CDR3 coding DNA: TGCGCCAGCAGCCCAGGACATGAGGGAAACACCATATATTTT. As protein: CASSPGHEGNTIYF.

This chain connects TRBV19 to TRBJ1-2; the D gene is possibly TRBD1 (5 bases). The V end lost 2 bases, the J end lost 3 bases, and 16 bases lay between the germline ends. The CDR3 has 16 residues. Germline-derived CDR1 and CDR2 are LNHDA and SQIVND (reference sequence). CDR3: CASSITAPQVYYGYTF. The CDR3 DNA follows: TGTGCCAGTAGTATAACGGCGCCACAGGTATACTATGGCTACACCTTC.

In the case of this clone: The identical CDR3 is also encoded by other nucleotide sequences in the sample. The chain recombines TRBV5-1 with TRBJ2-3; 11 bases match TRBD1. V lost 2 bases, J lost 7 bases, and 3 bases stayed unmatched. CDR1 SGHRS and CDR2 YFSETQ come from the germline V gene. This CDR3 region has 14 residues. CDR3 in amino acids: CASSLGTGGNTQYF. The CDR3 coding sequence is TGCGCCAGCAGCTTAGGGACAGGGGGGAATACGCAGTATTTT.

This chain joins TRBV4-1 and TRBJ1-3, with D hard to call. Deletions cut 3 bases from V and 7 bases from J, with 25 bases between. Germline CDR1 and CDR2: MGHRA and YSYEKL. The CDR3 length is 18 residues. The DNA for the CDR3 is TGCGCCAGCAGCCAGGGCCGGAGCTTGGGTGCCGCCCGGAACACCATATATTTT. It yields the protein CASSQGRSLGAARNTIYF.

This clone is a singleton in its sample. This chain connects TRBV28 to TRBJ1-5, with D hard to call. CDR3 length equals 12 residues. V lost 8 bases and J 5 bases, leaving 10 bases between the germline ends. Germline lookup yields CDR1 MDHEN and CDR2 SYDVKM. The CDR3 region has the DNA TGTGCCAGCGCCGGGGTTGATCAGCCCCAGCATTTT. Amino acid sequence: CASAGVDQPQHF.

The chain couples TRBV28 to TRBJ2-3; 8 bases map to TRBD2. Germline CDR1 is MDHEN and CDR2 is SYDVKM. This CDR3 has 19 amino acids. V shed 4 bases, J shed 3 bases, and the junction held 18 bases outside the gene matches. The CDR3 region is CASSSDWAGGPSDTDTQYF. The DNA for the CDR3 is TGTGCCAGCAGTTCCGATTGGGCGGGAGGCCCGTCGGATACAGATACGCAGTATTTT.

V is TRBV5-1 and J is TRBJ2-2; D remains ambiguous. Trimming cost V 4 bases and J 1 base, with 2 bases left between them. Germline V gene sequence: CDR1 SGHRS, CDR2 YFSETQ. The CDR3 sequence is 12 residues long. CDR3 in amino acids: CASSENTGELFF. CDR3 nucleotides: TGCGCCAGCAGCGAGAACACCGGGGAGCTGTTTTTT.

The rearrangement joins TRBV28 to TRBJ2-1; D gene uncertain. Germline V gives CDR1 MDHEN, CDR2 SYDVKM. The CDR3 is made up of 14 amino acids. The germline V and J ends were trimmed by 5 bases and 5 bases, with 13 bases remaining between them. The CDR3 region is CASSPGPRHNEQFF. Written as DNA, the CDR3 is TGTGCCAGCAGTCCCGGACCGAGGCACAATGAGCAGTTCTTC.

Only a few counts were recorded for this clone. The chain recombines TRBV11-2 with TRBJ1-2; the match to TRBD1 covers 8 bases. V lost 3 bases, J lost 8 bases, and 5 bases stayed unmatched. This CDR3 has 13 amino acids. Germline assignment: CDR1 SGHAT and CDR2 FQNNGV. CDR3 DNA sequence: TGTGCCAGCAGCTTGGGACAGGAGAGAGGCTACACCTTC. Translation: CASSLGQERGYTF.